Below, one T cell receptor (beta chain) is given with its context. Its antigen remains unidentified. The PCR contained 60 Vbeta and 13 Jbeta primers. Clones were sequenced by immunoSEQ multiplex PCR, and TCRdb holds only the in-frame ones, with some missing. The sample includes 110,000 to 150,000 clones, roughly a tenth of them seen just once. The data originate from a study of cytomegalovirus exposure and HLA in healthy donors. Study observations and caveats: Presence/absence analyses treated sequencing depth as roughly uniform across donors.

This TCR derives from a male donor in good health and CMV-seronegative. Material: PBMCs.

The CDR3 loop is CSAPGGVDTQYF. DNA for the CDR3: TGCAGCGCACCCGGGGGGGTAGATACGCAGTATTTT. V and J are TRBV29-1 and TRBJ2-3; TRBD2 agrees at 8 bases. The germline V gene encodes CDR1 SQVTM and CDR2 ANQGSEA. J gave up 5 bases and V 7 bases, and 5 bases lay outside the gene matches. This CDR3 contains 12 residues.